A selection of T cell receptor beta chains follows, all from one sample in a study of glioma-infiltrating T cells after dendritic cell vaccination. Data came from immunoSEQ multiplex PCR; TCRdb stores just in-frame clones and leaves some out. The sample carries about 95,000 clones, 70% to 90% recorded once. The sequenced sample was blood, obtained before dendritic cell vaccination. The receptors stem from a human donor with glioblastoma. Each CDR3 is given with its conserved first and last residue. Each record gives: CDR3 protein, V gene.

CASSTSGGLEFF | TRBV19
CASSLVEGGHTEAFF | TRBV7-9
CASSQGAGAHNEQFF | TRBV4-1
CASSARGSETQYF | TRBV6-1
CASSLVRDTGELFF | TRBV7-7
CASSPTNRDQPQHF | TRBV6-5
CASGLAGVSYEQYF | TRBV12-5
CASGETGETQYF | TRBV5-1
CASTRTGGSYEQYF | TRBV14
CASKMTSADEQYF | TRBV19
CASSEFLNGYTF | TRBV2
CSVVLVSRGTLNTEAFF | TRBV29-1
CASSGGQSNTEAFF | TRBV25-1
CASSPGTGRSEAFF | TRBV7-9
CATKGGHTEAFF | TRBV10-3
CASSADPGGYEQYF | TRBV6-4
CASTISGAGMGSDLKQYF | TRBV11-2
CASSPPAGGDEQYF | TRBV18
CATSGRAHNEQFF | TRBV6-5
CASSQGLDSYYGYTF | TRBV4-1
CASPPNRGEGYEQYF | TRBV18
CASSPAAGTGGNEQFF | TRBV14
CASSLTGTGGNTIYF | TRBV28